Below, 26 T cell receptor beta chains from the same sample are listed, as sequenced in a study of OX40 agonist ivuxolimab in advanced cancers. Some clones are missing from TCRdb's copy, which holds only in-frame ones; the method was immunoSEQ multiplex PCR. The sample records over 30,000 clones, roughly 80% being singletons. The sequencing here drew on CD4+ or CD8+ T cells sorted from blood, taken in a trial of the OX40 agonist ivuxolimab. All receptors come from an adult with an advanced solid tumor such as melanoma, head and neck, liver or kidney cancer.

This sequence joins TRBV30 and TRBJ2-5; D remains ambiguous. Germline CDR1 reads GTSNPN; CDR2 reads SVGIG (reference sequence). Trimming removed 2 bases from V and 3 bases from J, with 10 bases in between. The length of the CDR3 is 13 residues. The DNA for the CDR3 is TGTGCCTGGAGTTTTTCAAGGAAAGAGACCCAGTACTTC. Its protein is CAWSFSRKETQYF.

DNA for the CDR3: TGTGCCAGCAGCGTAAGAGCGGGGGGGAACACCGGGGAGCTGTTTTTT. Protein sequence: CASSVRAGGNTGELFF. The chain is built from TRBV9 and TRBJ2-2, with 9 positions matching TRBD2. Germline V gene lookup returns CDR1 SGDLS and CDR2 YYNGEE. The CDR3 runs 16 residues. Unmatched junction bases numbered 2, after V lost 1 base and J lost 1 base.

The chain joins TRBV19 to TRBJ2-2; a possible D gene is TRBD1 (6 bases). This CDR3 region has 15 residues. CDR1 LNHDA and CDR2 SQIVND come from the germline V gene (reference sequence). Trimming took off 8 bases at V and 6 bases at J, with 19 bases between the two ends. The CDR3 sequence is CASQERQGQSGELFF. CDR3 nucleotides: TGTGCCAGTCAAGAGAGGCAGGGGCAATCCGGGGAGCTGTTTTTT.

The V and J genes are TRBV9 and TRBJ2-6, with 9 bases lining up with TRBD1. The V segment lost 2 bases and the J segment 0 bases; nucleotides outside the gene matches: 6. Germline V CDR1 and CDR2: SGDLS, YYNGEE. The CDR3 has 18 residues. CDR3 protein: CASSVMGQGSSGANVLTF. The CDR3, as DNA: TGTGCCAGCAGCGTCATGGGACAGGGAAGCTCTGGGGCCAACGTCCTGACTTTC.

The genes are TRBV6-6 and TRBJ1-1, with 8 positions matching TRBD1. The V segment lost 4 bases and the J segment 5 bases; nucleotides outside the gene matches: 3. Looked up from germline, CDR1 is MNHNY and CDR2 is SVGAGI (reference sequence). There are 13 residues in the CDR3. The CDR3 nucleotides are TGTGCCAGCAGTTTGACAGGGGAAACTGAAGCTTTCTTT. This gives the protein CASSLTGETEAFF.

Remarks on this clone: One end of the junction varies from germline; a read error may be responsible. This sequence joins TRBV2 and TRBJ2-2, with 9 bases matching TRBD1. CDR1 and CDR2 (germline): SNHLY, FYNNEI. The CDR3 totals 16 residues. The CDR3 loop is CATSDPGTGTTGELFF. CDR3 sequence (DNA): TGTGCCACCAGTGACCCCGGGACAGGGACCACCGGGGAGCTGTTTTTT.

The chain uses TRBV7-2 and TRBJ2-3; D remains ambiguous. The CDR3 spans 14 residues. Germline V gene data show CDR1 as SGHTA and CDR2 as FQGNSA. The ends were cut back, 5 bases at V and 2 bases at J, with 11 bases in the middle. CDR3 loop: CASSPGSSTDTQYF. CDR3 in DNA: TGTGCCAGCAGCCCCGGGTCTTCCACAGATACGCAGTATTTT.

The chain recombines TRBV15 with TRBJ2-1, with 8 bases that match TRBD2. J lost 6 bases, V lost 0 bases, and 7 bases had no gene match. From germline, CDR1 is LNHNV and CDR2 YYDKDF (reference sequence). The CDR3 spans 16 residues. The CDR3 here is CATSREWNSGVNEQFF. CDR3 nucleotides: TGTGCCACCAGCAGAGAATGGAATAGCGGGGTCAATGAGCAGTTCTTC.

The V and J genes are TRBV5-6 and TRBJ1-6; D gene uncertain. CDR1 SGHDT and CDR2 YYEEEE come from the germline V gene. The V and J ends lost 1 base and 8 bases respectively, with 16 bases between them. This CDR3 has 16 residues. CDR3 bases: TGTGCCAGCAGCTTGTCGGGATCCGGAAGGGATTCACCCCTCCACTTT. This encodes CASSLSGSGRDSPLHF.

The gene calls are TRBV18 and TRBJ1-3; D unresolved. Germline assignment: CDR1 KGHSH and CDR2 LQKENI. This CDR3 contains 13 residues. With 2 bases removed from V and 3 bases from J, the gap between germline ends came to 5 bases. The CDR3 here is CASSPDRGNTIYF. In DNA, the CDR3 is TGTGCCAGCTCACCAGATCGTGGAAACACCATATATTTT.

The rearrangement links TRBV13 to TRBJ2-7; D remains unclear. Trimming shortened V by 4 bases and J by 5 bases, and 18 bases separated the two germline ends. Germline CDR1 and CDR2: PRHDT and FYEKMQ (reference sequence). The CDR3 has 15 residues. The CDR3 bases are TGTGCCAGCAGCTCCACCGAATGGGGTAGCCACGAGCAGTACTTC. It yields the protein CASSSTEWGSHEQYF.

DNA for the CDR3: TGTGCTAGTGCCGACCCAGGGAAGACCCAGTACTTC. Translation gives CASADPGKTQYF. The chain combines TRBV12-5 with TRBJ2-5; D is possibly TRBD1 (5 bases). V shed 7 bases and J shed 6 bases, with 12 bases lying between them. Germline-derived CDR1 and CDR2 are LGHNT and FRNRAP. The CDR3 covers 12 residues.

V gene TRBV11-2 combines with J gene TRBJ1-5; 8 bases fit TRBD1. Germline V CDR1 and CDR2: SGHAT, FQNNGV. J gave up 1 base and V 5 bases, and 4 bases lay outside the gene matches. This CDR3 is 15 amino acids long. As DNA, the CDR3 is TGTGCCAGCAGCCCGACAGGGGCAAGCAATCAGCCCCAGCATTTT. As protein: CASSPTGASNQPQHF.

The rearrangement uses TRBV11-3 and TRBJ2-7; D may match TRBD1 or TRBD2 (5 bases each). The CDR3 is made up of 13 amino acids. Germline values: CDR1 SGHNT, CDR2 YENEEA. With 5 bases removed from V and 2 bases from J, the gap between germline ends came to 10 bases. Here the CDR3 DNA reads TGTGCCAGCAGCCCCGGGACCGCCTACGAGCAGTACTTC. This gives the protein CASSPGTAYEQYF.

The rearrangement uses TRBV5-1 and TRBJ2-3; possibly TRBD1 for D (5 bases). Trimming removed 4 bases from V and 0 bases from J, with 15 bases in between. The CDR3 covers 16 residues. Germline V lookup: CDR1 SGHRS, CDR2 YFSETQ. The CDR3 DNA is TGCGCCAGCAGCCCCGGACACACCACAAGCACAGATACGCAGTATTTT. Protein sequence: CASSPGHTTSTDTQYF.

This chain connects TRBV5-1 to TRBJ2-4, with unresolved D. Deletions cut 0 bases from V and 7 bases from J, with 11 bases between. The CDR3 consists of 14 residues. The germline V gene has CDR1 SGHRS and CDR2 YFSETQ. The CDR3 DNA reads as TGCGCCAGCAGCTTGGACGTAGGCCTGAACATTCAGTACTTC. Its translation is CASSLDVGLNIQYF.

This clone was recorded a few times. This sequence joins TRBV7-9 and TRBJ2-2, with 7 positions matching TRBD1. This CDR3 comprises 15 residues. Germline V CDR1 and CDR2: SEHNR, FQNEAQ (reference sequence). Trimming at V came to 1 base and at J to 1 base, leaving 0 bases not matched to a gene. The CDR3 DNA is TGTGCCAGCAGCTTAGGACAGGGGAACACCGGGGAGCTGTTTTTT. Translating gives CASSLGQGNTGELFF.

The V call is TRBV19, the J call TRBJ1-2; no clear D gene. Germline V gene sequence: CDR1 LNHDA, CDR2 SQIVND (reference sequence). V lost 5 bases and J 2 bases, leaving 12 bases between the germline ends. This CDR3 contains 14 residues. CDR3 in DNA: TGTGCCAGTAGTGTCGGCCTGGACAACTATGGCTACACCTTC. Amino acids: CASSVGLDNYGYTF.

This CDR3 reads CASSVLQGSSYNEQFF. CDR3 nucleotides: TGTGCCAGCAGCGTATTACAGGGGAGCTCCTACAATGAGCAGTTCTTC. The rearrangement joins TRBV2 to TRBJ2-1; the match to TRBD1 covers 7 bases. From germline, CDR1 is SNHLY and CDR2 FYNNEI. The V and J ends lost 6 bases and 0 bases, in that order; junction bases with no gene match: 8. CDR3 length: 16 residues.

The chain employs TRBV19 and TRBJ2-5; D tentatively fits TRBD1 or TRBD2 (5 bases each). The V end lost 3 bases, the J end lost 5 bases, and 10 bases lay between the germline ends. The germline V gene encodes CDR1 LNHDA and CDR2 SQIVND (reference sequence). This CDR3 is built from 13 residues. The CDR3 spells CASSIGGGETQYF. The CDR3 DNA sequence: TGTGCCAGTAGTATTGGGGGTGGCGAGACCCAGTACTTC.

The CDR3 nucleotides are TGCGCCAGCAGCCCACAACAAAACACCGGGGAGCTGTTTTTT. Protein product: CASSPQQNTGELFF. This chain links TRBV5-1 with TRBJ2-2; unclear D gene. V was clipped by 4 bases and J by 2 bases, with 9 bases between them. CDR3 length equals 14 residues. Germline V gene sequence: CDR1 SGHRS, CDR2 YFSETQ.

V is TRBV4-3 and J is TRBJ2-2; D is undetermined. The germline V and J ends were trimmed by 2 bases and 1 base, with 11 bases remaining between them. The germline V gene encodes CDR1 LGHNA and CDR2 YSLEER. This CDR3 has 16 residues. The CDR3 reads CASSQNPVGNTGELFF. The CDR3 DNA is TGCGCCAGCAGCCAAAACCCCGTCGGGAACACCGGGGAGCTGTTTTTT.

The genes are TRBV6-5 and TRBJ1-2; D call uncertain. The CDR3 covers 13 residues. V gave up 2 bases and J gave up 7 bases, with 11 bases separating them. Per the germline V gene, CDR1 is MNHEY and CDR2 is SVGAGI. The CDR3, as DNA: TGTGCCAGCAGTTACGAGGGTTTGGGTGGCTACACCTTC. It yields the protein CASSYEGLGGYTF.

This clone was found once. CDR3 in amino acids: CASSLFLISTDTQYF. CDR3 sequence (DNA): TGTGCCAGCAGCTTGTTTTTGATTAGCACAGATACGCAGTATTTT. The chain is built from TRBV5-5 and TRBJ2-3, with D hard to call. The length of the CDR3 is 15 residues. V was shortened by 1 base and J by 0 bases, with 9 bases between the two germline ends. The V gene's germline CDR1 is SGHKS and CDR2 YYEKEE (reference sequence).

The V and J genes are TRBV5-1 and TRBJ2-1; TRBD2 aligns across 9 bases. V was pared by 2 bases and J by 5 bases, with 8 bases of the junction left unmatched. CDR3 length: 16 amino acids. Germline V lookup: CDR1 SGHRS, CDR2 YFSETQ. The CDR3 DNA reads TGCGCCAGCAGCTTCTTAGCGGGAGAGGTAAACAATGAGCAGTTCTTC. Protein sequence: CASSFLAGEVNNEQFF.

J is TRBJ2-7 and V is TRBV4-1; 9 nucleotides align to TRBD2. The V gene's germline CDR1 is MGHRA and CDR2 YSYEKL. With V trimmed by 0 bases and J by 4 bases, 10 bases remained unmatched. The CDR3 contains 17 residues. The CDR3 region is CASSQDRAASGTYEQYF. CDR3 DNA: TGCGCCAGCAGCCAAGATAGGGCGGCTAGCGGGACTTACGAGCAGTACTTC.